This is a list of T cell receptor beta chains from one sample in a study of blood T cell repertoires in COVID-19. Profiling relied on immunoSEQ multiplex PCR, and the TCRdb table lists in-frame clones only, not all of them. This repertoire shows approximately 280,000 clones, roughly 85% found once; its top ten account for 4% to 6%. Sequencing used peripheral blood. Receptors were obtained from a man aged 50-60 years with active or convalescent COVID-19. Both conserved end residues are trimmed from each CDR3.

v_gene,j_gene,CDR3aa
TRBV5-1,TRBJ1-1,ASSKTGWDTEAF
TRBV28,TRBJ2-1,ASSRGTSGSFYNEQF
TRBV4-2,TRBJ1-2,ASSQDRGAQYGYT
TRBV6-5,TRBJ2-5,ASSYPGETQY
TRBV29-1,TRBJ1-5,SVSGGLGQPQH
TRBV6-2/TRBV6-3,TRBJ2-7,ASSYKRAEGEQY
TRBV30,TRBJ1-1,AWTQGTEAF
TRBV30,TRBJ2-7,AWETGLLGEQY
TRBV7-8,TRBJ2-1,ASSKRTGTSDEQF
TRBV16,TRBJ2-5,ASRGQGWEETQY
TRBV7-2,TRBJ1-1,ASSLAQGMNTEAF
TRBV23-1,TRBJ1-4,ASSPGTGPEKLF
TRBV19,TRBJ1-2,ASSIAAGGSYGYT
TRBV10-3,TRBJ2-5,AIREGVQETQY
TRBV30,TRBJ2-1,AWSRGLGANEQF
TRBV5-1,TRBJ1-1,ASTPGTGGTEAF
TRBV5-4,TRBJ1-1,ASSFDLTGRNTEAF
TRBV28,TRBJ1-1,ASSLQAPAEAF
TRBV21-1,TRBJ1-3,ASSPPQGDSGNTIY
TRBV5-5,TRBJ2-7,ASSLSASGSYEQY
TRBV6-5,TRBJ2-5,ASSFYRGQETQY
TRBV3-1/TRBV3-2,TRBJ1-3,ASSQRSSNTIY
TRBV11-2,TRBJ2-5,ASSPGTRVQETQY
TRBV14,TRBJ1-5,ASSHDRMYSNQPQH
TRBV5-8,TRBJ1-4,ASSPRRRGEKLF
TRBV5-1,TRBJ1-1,ASSIGQGTEAF
TRBV7-2,TRBJ2-5,ASSRTSGRDETQY
TRBV4-2,TRBJ2-5,ASSQEAGGLQETQY
TRBV27,TRBJ1-2,ASSFKAGGAGNYGYT
TRBV18,TRBJ2-3,ASSAASRTDTQY
TRBV5-1,TRBJ2-2,ASSLYGGRNTGELF
TRBV3-1/TRBV3-2,TRBJ2-1,ASSPVFSSSYNEQF
TRBV29-1,TRBJ2-1,SVGGQREYEQF
TRBV24-1,TRBJ1-3,ATSGSRGQIAPSGNTIY
TRBV19,TRBJ1-5,ASTTGKQPQH
TRBV5-5,TRBJ2-3,ASSLGGGLTDTQY
TRBV3-1/TRBV3-2,TRBJ2-1,ASSQGASGLYNEQF
TRBV11-3,TRBJ2-3,ASSGRTDTQY
TRBV7-2,TRBJ2-1,ASSAGGGSSYNEQF
TRBV7-9,TRBJ1-2,ASSLGQVYGYT
TRBV4-1,TRBJ2-2,ASSQALAPTGELF
TRBV4-2,TRBJ2-7,ASSQDTGRGSYEQY